Listed below are T cell receptor beta chains from one sample, sequenced in a study of T cell responses to AZD1222 COVID-19 vaccine. Libraries were prepared by immunoSEQ multiplex PCR; TCRdb keeps only in-frame clonotypes and omits some of them. The sample has some 150,000 clones, approximately 93% seen once. The source material was peripheral blood, sampled on day 0 of MenACWY control vaccination. The source of these receptors is an adult in good health. Each CDR3 is given with its conserved first and last residue.

V gene | CDR3 protein
TRBV7-2 | CASSPRDGRTNSNQPQHF
TRBV2 | CASRREGTDTQYF
TRBV3-1/TRBV3-2 | CASSQEGGLPEAFF
TRBV18 | CASSPIPPGNTEAFF
TRBV9 | CASSVAGGEELFF
TRBV2 | CASTLDRSYNEQFF
TRBV29-1 | CSVETNSNQPQHF
TRBV24-1 | CATSEGTPNTEAFF
TRBV10-3 | CAIQGGANYGYTF
TRBV27 | CASSLGGTRTDTQYF
TRBV7-9 | CASSSQIAQYF
TRBV28 | CASREDRAIYEQYF
TRBV20-1 | CSASRSSNYNSPLHF
TRBV13 | CASSPGWGRGTGELFF
TRBV3-1/TRBV3-2 | CASSQLLGSSYEQYF
TRBV10-3 | CAISESVGPDTQYF
TRBV13 | CASSSPRGTTGELFF
TRBV24-1 | CATSDFWQGVDTQYF
TRBV19 | CASSAWREWNQPQHF
TRBV7-2 | CASSLLTSGFYEQYF
TRBV28 | CASSLIDLSYTF
TRBV5-1 | CASSLEGTGEKLFF
TRBV18 | CASSPPGDNLYGYTF
TRBV20-1 | CSASIRGAYNEQFF
TRBV18 | CASSDVMGQTEAFF
TRBV7-3 | CASSSGQNGNSPLHF
TRBV28 | CASSFSRLASGIINTQYF
TRBV28 | CASSPSLSMTHEQYF
TRBV6-2/TRBV6-3 | CASSYNRAGTEAFF
TRBV5-1 | CASSPSPGQETQYF
TRBV11-2 | CASSHTDTQYF
TRBV12-3/TRBV12-4 | CASSTTDGYGYTF
TRBV3-1/TRBV3-2 | CASSHRDRGLVEAFF
TRBV19 | CASSMGPGPWAAEAFF
TRBV3-1/TRBV3-2 | CASSPEQGNYYGYTF
TRBV5-3 | CARSGVRRGLRYYGYTF
TRBV27 | CASSFAQNTGELFF
TRBV10-3 | CATLKGNTIYF
TRBV5-4 | CASSVRQGVRTGELFF
TRBV4-1 | CASSQEPPEHLPNEQFF